This T cell receptor beta chain comes out of a study of glioma-infiltrating T cells after dendritic cell vaccination. Germline assignment: CDR1 SGHVS and CDR2 FQNEAQ. The CDR3 is 14 amino acids. With 3 bases removed from V and 0 bases from J, the gap between germline ends came to 9 bases. Time point given: after dendritic cell vaccination, including at tumor progression/relapse. TCRdb keeps only in-frame clones here, not all; method: immunoSEQ multiplex PCR. The sample shows tens of thousands of clones, about 85% of them seen only once. The rearrangement uses TRBV7-8 and TRBJ2-7, with D unclear. The material was blood, obtained after dendritic cell vaccination. This TCR was sampled from a human donor with glioblastoma. Written as DNA, the CDR3 is TGTGCCAGCAGCTTGGAGCTAAACTCCTACGAGCAGTACTTC. Its translation: CASSLELNSYEQYF.